This record covers a single TCR beta chain. Antigen: not known. The sample originates from a study of OX40 agonist ivuxolimab in advanced cancers. About the study: The treatment was a fully human IgG2 OX40 agonist, ivuxolimab.

Method: immunoSEQ multiplex PCR; TCRdb's copy keeps in-frame clones and lacks some. Of 95,000 to 150,000 clones in the sample, around 93% were seen once. The study's findings and limits: Researchers report that CD8+ T cells had, on average, more expanded clones than CD4+. Both blood CD4+ and CD8+ T cells showed clonal growth by week 6 at 0.1 to 3.0 mg/kg.

This sequence originates from an adult with an advanced solid tumor such as melanoma, head and neck, liver or kidney cancer. The specimen comprised CD4+ or CD8+ T cells sorted from blood, sampled in a trial of the OX40 agonist ivuxolimab.

The CDR3 nucleotides read TGTGCCAGCAGCAATCAGGGTGGCAGGGGGCGGAATACGCAGTATTTT. Translation: CASSNQGGRGRNTQYF. The J gene is TRBJ2-3, the V gene TRBV28; TRBD1 matches at 8 bases. The CDR3 extends over 16 amino acids. V lost 6 bases and J lost 7; bases outside the gene matches: 15. Germline V gives CDR1 MDHEN, CDR2 SYDVKM.